The rows below give T cell receptor beta chains drawn from one sample of a study of control samples from healthy donors and cancer patients. TCRdb keeps only in-frame clones here, not all; method: immunoSEQ multiplex PCR. This sample yields 35,000 to 45,000 clones, of which over 65% are seen a single time; about 50% belongs to the top ten. Sequencing was carried out using blood. All receptors derive from a man in his sixties in good health. Each CDR3 is given with its conserved first and last residue. The order of the fields is D gene, J gene, V gene, CDR3 DNA, CDR3 protein. A D gene is named only where the DNA matches it firmly.

>TRBD1|TRBJ2-5|TRBV6-5
TGTGCCAGCAGCAAGGGACAGGTTTCGTCCGAGACCCAGTACTTC
CASSKGQVSSETQYF
>.|TRBJ1-4|TRBV11-1
TGTGCCAGCAACCACGGGGAGTCTAATGAAAAACTGTTTTTT
CASNHGESNEKLFF
>TRBD1|TRBJ1-4|TRBV23-1
TGCGCCAGCAGTCAGGCGGGACAGGGGGCTAATGAAAAACTGTTTTTT
CASSQAGQGANEKLFF
>.|TRBJ1-2|TRBV29-1
TGCAGCGCTGGGAACGACATCTATACGGGCTACACCTTC
CSAGNDIYTGYTF
>.|TRBJ1-3|TRBV5-4
TGTGCCAGCAGCCGGGACTCCCAGGCGGGAAACACCATATATTTT
CASSRDSQAGNTIYF
>.|TRBJ1-4|TRBV6-5
TGTGCCAGCAGTTACTCCCCCCATCCGAGAGAAAAACTGTTTTTT
CASSYSPHPREKLFF
>.|TRBJ2-2|TRBV7-2
TGTGCCAGCAGCTTACAGGGCAGGGGCACCGGGGAGCTGTTTTTT
CASSLQGRGTGELFF
>.|TRBJ1-1|TRBV30
TGTGCCTGGAGATGGCTTATAGGGAGGAACACTGAAGCTTTCTTT
CAWRWLIGRNTEAFF
>.|TRBJ2-3|TRBV3-1/TRBV3-2
TGTGCCAGCAGCCATGGGTCCACAGATACGCAGTATTTT
CASSHGSTDTQYF
>TRBD1|TRBJ2-2|TRBV5-1
TGCGCCAGCAGACCTGACAGGGTGATCACCGGGGAGCTGTTTTTT
CASRPDRVITGELFF
>.|TRBJ2-5|TRBV5-1
TGCGCCAGCAGCTTTCAAACGGGCGGCCAAGAGACCCAGTACTTC
CASSFQTGGQETQYF
>.|TRBJ1-1|TRBV28
TGTGCCAGCAGTCTAGCGGGGGCAGCTAACACTGAAGCTTTCTTT
CASSLAGAANTEAFF
>.|TRBJ2-4|TRBV6-2/TRBV6-3
TGTGCCAGCAGTTACTCGGTGGGGGCGGGATCCAACATTCAGTACTTC
CASSYSVGAGSNIQYF
>.|TRBJ1-4|TRBV7-2
TGTGCCAGCAGCTTAAATCGGCCGGGGACGAATGAAAAACTGTTTTTT
CASSLNRPGTNEKLFF
>.|TRBJ1-1|TRBV6-6
TGTGCCAGCAGCTCGACCGACCTCTGCGAAGCTTTCTTT
CASSSTDLCEAFF
>.|TRBJ2-5|TRBV4-3
TGCGCCAGCAGCCAAGATACGGCTCCGGTACAGACCCAGTACTTC
CASSQDTAPVQTQYF